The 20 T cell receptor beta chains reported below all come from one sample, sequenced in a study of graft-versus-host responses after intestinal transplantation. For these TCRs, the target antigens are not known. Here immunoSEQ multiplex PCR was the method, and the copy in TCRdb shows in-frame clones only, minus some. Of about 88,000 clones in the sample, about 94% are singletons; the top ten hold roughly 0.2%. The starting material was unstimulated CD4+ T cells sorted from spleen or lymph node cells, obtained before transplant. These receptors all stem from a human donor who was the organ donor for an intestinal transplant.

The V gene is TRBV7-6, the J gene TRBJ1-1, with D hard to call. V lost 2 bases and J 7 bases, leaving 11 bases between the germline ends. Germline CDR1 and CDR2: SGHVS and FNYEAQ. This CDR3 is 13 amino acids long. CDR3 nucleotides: TGTGCCAGCAGCTTACGGGTGACAAGTGAAGCTTTCTTT. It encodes CASSLRVTSEAFF.

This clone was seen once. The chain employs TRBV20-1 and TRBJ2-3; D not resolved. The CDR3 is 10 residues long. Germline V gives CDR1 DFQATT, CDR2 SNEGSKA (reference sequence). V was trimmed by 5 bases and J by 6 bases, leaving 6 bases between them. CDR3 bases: TGCAGTGCTGGAGCGGATACGCAGTATTTT. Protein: CSAGADTQYF.

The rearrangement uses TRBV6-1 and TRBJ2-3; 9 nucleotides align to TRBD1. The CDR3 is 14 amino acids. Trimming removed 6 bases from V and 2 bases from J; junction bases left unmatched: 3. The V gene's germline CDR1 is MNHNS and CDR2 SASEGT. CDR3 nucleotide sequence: TGTGCCAGCAGCTGGGACAGGGCCACAGATACGCAGTATTTT. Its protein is CASSWDRATDTQYF.

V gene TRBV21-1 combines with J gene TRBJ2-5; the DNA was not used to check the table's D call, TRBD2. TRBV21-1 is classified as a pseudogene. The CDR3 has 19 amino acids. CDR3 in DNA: TGTGCCAGCAGCAAAGCGATAGGGCTAGCGGGAGTGTACCAAGAGACCCAGTACTTC. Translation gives CASSKAIGLAGVYQETQYF.

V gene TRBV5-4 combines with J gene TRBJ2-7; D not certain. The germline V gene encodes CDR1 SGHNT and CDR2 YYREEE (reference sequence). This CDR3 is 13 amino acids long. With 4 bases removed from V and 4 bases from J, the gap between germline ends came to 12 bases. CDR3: CASSPDGRYEQYF. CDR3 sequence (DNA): TGTGCCAGCAGCCCGGACGGACGATACGAGCAGTACTTC. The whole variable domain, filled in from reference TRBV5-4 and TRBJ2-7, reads ETGVTQSPTHLIKTRGQQVTLRCSSQSGHNTVSWYQQALGQGPQFIFQYYREEENGRGNFPPRFSGLQFPNYSSELNVNALELDDSALYLCASSPDGRYEQYFGPGTRLTVT.

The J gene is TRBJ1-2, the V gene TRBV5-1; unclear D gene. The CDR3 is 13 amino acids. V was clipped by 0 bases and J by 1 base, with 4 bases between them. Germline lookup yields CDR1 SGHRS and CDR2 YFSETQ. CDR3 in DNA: TGCGCCAGCAGCTTGGACGGTAACTATGGCTACACCTTC. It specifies CASSLDGNYGYTF.

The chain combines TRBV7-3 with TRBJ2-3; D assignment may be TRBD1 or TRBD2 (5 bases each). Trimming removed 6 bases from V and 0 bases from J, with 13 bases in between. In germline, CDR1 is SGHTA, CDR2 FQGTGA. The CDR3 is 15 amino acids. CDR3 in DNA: TGTGCCAGCAGACGGAACCGGGACAGCACAGATACGCAGTATTTT. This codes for CASRRNRDSTDTQYF.

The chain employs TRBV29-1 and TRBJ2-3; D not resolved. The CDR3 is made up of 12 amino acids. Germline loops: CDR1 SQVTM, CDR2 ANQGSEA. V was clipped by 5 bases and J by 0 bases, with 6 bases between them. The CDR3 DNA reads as TGCAGCGTTTCAAGCAGCACAGATACGCAGTATTTT. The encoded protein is CSVSSSTDTQYF.

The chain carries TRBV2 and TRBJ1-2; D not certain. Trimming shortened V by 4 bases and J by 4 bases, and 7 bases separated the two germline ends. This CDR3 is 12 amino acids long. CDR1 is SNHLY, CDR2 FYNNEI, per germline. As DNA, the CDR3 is TGTGCCAGCAGTGTAACGCTCTATGGCTACACCTTC. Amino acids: CASSVTLYGYTF.

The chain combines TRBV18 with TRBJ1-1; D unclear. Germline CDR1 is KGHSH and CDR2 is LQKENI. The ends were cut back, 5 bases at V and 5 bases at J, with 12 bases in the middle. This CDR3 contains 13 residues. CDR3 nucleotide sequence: TGTGCCAGCTCAAGTGACTTGGGGACTGAAGCTTTCTTT. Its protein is CASSSDLGTEAFF.

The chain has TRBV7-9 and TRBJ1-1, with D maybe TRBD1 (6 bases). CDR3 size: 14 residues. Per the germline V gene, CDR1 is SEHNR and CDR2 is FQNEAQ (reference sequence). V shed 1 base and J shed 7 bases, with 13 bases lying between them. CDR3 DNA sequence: TGTGCCAGCAGCTTAGAACAGGGATTGGGTGAAGCTTTCTTT. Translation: CASSLEQGLGEAFF.

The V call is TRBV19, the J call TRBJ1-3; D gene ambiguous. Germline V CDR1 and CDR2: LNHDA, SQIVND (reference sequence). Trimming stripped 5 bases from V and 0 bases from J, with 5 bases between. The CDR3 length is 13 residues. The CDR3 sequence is CASSSNSGNTIYF. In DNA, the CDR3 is TGTGCCAGTAGTTCGAACTCTGGAAACACCATATATTTT.

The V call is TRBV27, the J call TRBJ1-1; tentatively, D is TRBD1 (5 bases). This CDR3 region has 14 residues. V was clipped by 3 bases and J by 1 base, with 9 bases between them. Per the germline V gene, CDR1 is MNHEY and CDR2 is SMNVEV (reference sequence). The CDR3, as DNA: TGTGCCAGCAGTTTTGTCAGGGCGAACACTGAAGCTTTCTTT. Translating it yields CASSFVRANTEAFF.

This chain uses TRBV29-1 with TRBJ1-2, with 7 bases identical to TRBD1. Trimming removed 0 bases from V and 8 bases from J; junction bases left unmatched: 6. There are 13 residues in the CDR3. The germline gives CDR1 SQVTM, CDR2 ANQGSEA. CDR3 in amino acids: CSVEERQGRGYTF. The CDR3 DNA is TGCAGCGTTGAAGAACGACAGGGACGGGGCTACACCTTC. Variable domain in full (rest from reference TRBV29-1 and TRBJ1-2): SAVISQKPSRDICQRGTSLTIQCQVDSQVTMMFWYRQQPGQSLTLIATANQGSEATYESGFVIDKFPISRPNLTFSTLTVSNMSPEDSSIYLCSVEERQGRGYTFGSGTRLTVV.

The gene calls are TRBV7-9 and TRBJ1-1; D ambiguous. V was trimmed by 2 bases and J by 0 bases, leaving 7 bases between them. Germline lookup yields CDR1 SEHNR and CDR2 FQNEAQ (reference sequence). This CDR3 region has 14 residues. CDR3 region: CASSLQAVNTEAFF. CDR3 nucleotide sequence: TGTGCCAGCAGCTTACAGGCGGTGAACACTGAAGCTTTCTTT.

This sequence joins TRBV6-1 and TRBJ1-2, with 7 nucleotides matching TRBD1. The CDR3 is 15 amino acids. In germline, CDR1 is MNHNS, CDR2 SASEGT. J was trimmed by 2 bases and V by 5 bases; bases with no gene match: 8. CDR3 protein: CASSPWTGRNYGYTF. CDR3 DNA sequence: TGTGCCAGCAGTCCTTGGACAGGCAGAAACTATGGCTACACCTTC.

As DNA, the CDR3 is TGTGCCAGCAGCCCAATGGACAGTGAAGCTTTCTTT. Amino acids: CASSPMDSEAFF. The gene calls are TRBV7-2 and TRBJ1-1; the D gene is possibly TRBD1 (6 bases). The V and J ends lost 5 bases and 7 bases respectively, with 11 bases between them. Germline V gives CDR1 SGHTA, CDR2 FQGNSA. This CDR3 is built from 12 residues.

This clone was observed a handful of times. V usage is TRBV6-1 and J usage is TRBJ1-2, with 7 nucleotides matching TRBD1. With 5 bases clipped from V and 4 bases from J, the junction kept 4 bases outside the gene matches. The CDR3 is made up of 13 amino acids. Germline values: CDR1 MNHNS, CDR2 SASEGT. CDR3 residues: CASSLTGVYGYTF. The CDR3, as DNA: TGTGCCAGCAGTTTAACAGGGGTCTATGGCTACACCTTC.

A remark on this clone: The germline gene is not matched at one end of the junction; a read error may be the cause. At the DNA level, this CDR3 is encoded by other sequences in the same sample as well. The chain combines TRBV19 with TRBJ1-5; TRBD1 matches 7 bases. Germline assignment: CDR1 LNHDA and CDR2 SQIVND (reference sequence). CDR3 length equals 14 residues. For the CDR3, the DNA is TGTGCCAGTAGCATAGACAGGGGCAATCAGCCCCAGCATTTT. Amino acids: CASSIDRGNQPQHF.

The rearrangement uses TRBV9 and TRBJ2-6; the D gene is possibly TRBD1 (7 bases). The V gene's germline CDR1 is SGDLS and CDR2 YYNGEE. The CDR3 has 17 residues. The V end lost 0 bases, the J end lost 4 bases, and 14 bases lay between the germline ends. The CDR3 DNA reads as TGTGCCAGCAGCGTAGAGGAGGGGGCGCCGGGGGCCAACGTCCTGACTTTC. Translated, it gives CASSVEEGAPGANVLTF.